The 19 T cell receptor beta chains listed next were all sequenced from one sample in a study of blood T cell repertoires in COVID-19. Clones were sequenced by immunoSEQ multiplex PCR, and TCRdb holds only the in-frame ones, with some missing. The data contain 390,000 or so clones, roughly 80% of them singletons. Material for sequencing was PBMCs or T cells enriched from blood (not recorded which). These receptors were obtained from a woman in her 50s who had recovered from COVID-19.

CDR3 residues: CASSLSGSSYNSPLHF. The DNA of the CDR3 is TGCGCCAGCAGCTTGTCGGGGAGCTCCTATAATTCACCCCTCCACTTT. The V and J genes are TRBV5-1 and TRBJ1-6; D is unclear. The length of the CDR3 is 16 residues. The germline CDR1 and CDR2 sequences are SGHRS and YFSETQ. V dropped 1 base and J dropped 0 bases, with 8 bases sitting between them.

Only one count was recorded for this clone. V and J are TRBV5-1 and TRBJ2-5; a possible D gene is TRBD1 (6 bases). The CDR3 totals 15 residues. The V gene lost 0 bases and the J gene lost 6 bases, with 15 bases spanning the gap. The germline V gene encodes CDR1 SGHRS and CDR2 YFSETQ. CDR3 coding DNA: TGCGCCAGCAGCTTGGTCGCAGGGGTCAGGAAGACCCAGTACTTC. It is translated as CASSLVAGVRKTQYF.

This clone occurred a few times. The V call is TRBV5-1, the J call TRBJ1-1; D gene unclear. This CDR3 comprises 14 residues. CDR1 is SGHRS, CDR2 YFSETQ, per germline. The ends were cut back, 0 bases at V and 7 bases at J, with 13 bases in the middle. CDR3 DNA sequence: TGCGCCAGCAGCTTGGCCTCAAGTTCAGATGAAGCTTTCTTT. Amino acids: CASSLASSSDEAFF.

The chain links TRBV12-3 or TRBV12-4 to TRBJ2-1, with D perhaps matching TRBD2 (6 bases). V lost 7 bases to trimming and J lost 4 bases, with 8 bases between them. The length of the CDR3 is 12 residues. CDR3: CASIGGYNEQFF. Written as DNA, the CDR3 is TGTGCCAGCATTGGGGGGTACAATGAGCAGTTCTTC.

The V gene is TRBV14, the J gene TRBJ1-3; the D gene is possibly TRBD1 (6 bases). Germline loops: CDR1 SGHDN, CDR2 FVKESK. Trimming pared 4 bases from V and 0 bases from J, leaving 16 bases between. CDR3 length: 17 amino acids. The CDR3 DNA sequence: TGTGCCAGCAGCCTCTTGACAGGCGCTCTCTCTGGAAACACCATATATTTT. It is translated as CASSLLTGALSGNTIYF.

The rearrangement links TRBV11-2 to TRBJ2-7; D is possibly TRBD1 (5 bases). Per the germline V gene, CDR1 is SGHAT and CDR2 is FQNNGV. V shed 1 base and J shed 4 bases, with 11 bases lying between them. The CDR3 runs to 14 residues. CDR3 region: CASSLARAVYEQYF. CDR3 sequence (DNA): TGTGCCAGCAGCTTAGCCAGGGCTGTATACGAGCAGTACTTC.

This chain connects TRBV10-3 to TRBJ1-2, with 8 bases that match TRBD1. V was pared by 5 bases and J by 6 bases, with 5 bases of the junction left unmatched. The CDR3 runs to 13 residues. CDR1 ENHRY and CDR2 SYGVKD come from the germline V gene. The CDR3 DNA follows: TGTGCCATCAGTTCTGGACAGGGTGATGGCTACACCTTC. This sequence encodes CAISSGQGDGYTF.

The rearrangement joins TRBV28 to TRBJ1-1; D perhaps matches TRBD1 (6 bases). V was cut by 6 bases and J by 1 base, with 15 bases left in between. This CDR3 is built from 15 residues. Per germline, CDR1 MDHEN and CDR2 SYDVKM. CDR3 DNA: TGTGCCAGCAGCCCCAGGGGCAGCCCGAACACTGAAGCTTTCTTT. Translating gives CASSPRGSPNTEAFF.

This rearrangement joins TRBV19 to TRBJ1-4; D is possibly TRBD1 (5 bases). The CDR3 sequence is 15 residues long. The germline V and J ends were trimmed by 5 bases and 5 bases, with 15 bases remaining between them. Germline CDR1 is LNHDA and CDR2 is SQIVND (reference sequence). The CDR3 nucleotides read TGTGCCAGTAGTGCCCCCGGGGGACTCAATGAAAAACTGTTTTTT. Its translation: CASSAPGGLNEKLFF.

The rearrangement links TRBV6-1 to TRBJ2-1, with TRBD2 identical over 11 bases. Germline V gives CDR1 MNHNS, CDR2 SASEGT. The CDR3 is 14 amino acids. The junction had 8 bases not matched to a gene; V was cut back by 10 bases and J by 6 bases. The CDR3 sequence: CATDTGTSGNEQFF. Written as DNA, the CDR3 is TGTGCCACCGACACCGGGACTAGCGGCAATGAGCAGTTCTTC.

This clone was counted a few times. The chain combines TRBV6-5 with TRBJ1-2; 7 nucleotides match TRBD1. CDR1 and CDR2 (germline): MNHEY, SVGAGI. The J segment lost 4 bases and the V segment lost 7 bases, leaving 9 bases of the junction unmatched. The CDR3 contains 14 residues. The CDR3 region is CASIYRGSPYGYTF. The DNA for the CDR3 is TGTGCCAGCATCTACAGGGGCAGCCCCTATGGCTACACCTTC.

This clone was picked up a small number of times. The chain recombines TRBV6-5 with TRBJ1-1; maybe TRBD1 (5 bases). CDR1 MNHEY and CDR2 SVGAGI come from the germline V gene. V was trimmed by 7 bases and J by 5 bases, leaving 14 bases between them. The CDR3 sequence is 13 residues long. CDR3 sequence: CASIFGGRTEAFF. In DNA, the CDR3 is TGTGCCAGCATTTTTGGGGGGAGGACTGAAGCTTTCTTT.

The V call is TRBV20-1, the J call TRBJ2-5, with TRBD1 matching over 8 bases. This CDR3 has 14 residues. J lost 0 bases, V lost 3 bases, and 3 bases had no gene match. Germline CDR1 DFQATT, CDR2 SNEGSKA (reference sequence). The CDR3 loop is CSASGQGNQETQYF. The CDR3 bases are TGCAGTGCTAGTGGACAGGGAAACCAAGAGACCCAGTACTTC.

V usage is TRBV5-1 and J usage is TRBJ1-2, with a possible D match to TRBD1 (6 bases). CDR1 and CDR2 (germline): SGHRS, YFSETQ. This CDR3 spans 15 amino acids. Trimming left V 4 bases short and J 8 bases short, with 21 bases between. The CDR3 reads CASSHSLQGTRGYTF. The DNA for the CDR3 is TGCGCCAGCAGCCATAGCCTCCAGGGGACACGAGGCTACACCTTC. Full variable domain (remainder filled in from reference TRBV5-1 and TRBJ1-2): KAGVTQTPRYLIKTRGQQVTLSCSPISGHRSVSWYQQTPGQGLQFLFEYFSETQRNKGNFPGRFSGRQFSNSRSEMNVSTLELGDSALYLCASSHSLQGTRGYTFGSGTRLTVV.

The genes are TRBV6-5 and TRBJ1-1; D remains unclear. V shed 0 bases and J shed 10 bases, with 15 bases lying between them. CDR1 and CDR2 (germline): MNHEY, SVGAGI. The CDR3 covers 14 residues. The CDR3 spells CASSYSASVRAAFF. The CDR3 coding sequence is TGTGCCAGCAGTTACTCGGCCTCCGTGCGGGCAGCTTTCTTT.

V usage is TRBV18 and J usage is TRBJ2-5; TRBD2 matches 14 bases. Germline assignment: CDR1 KGHSH and CDR2 LQKENI. V trimming: 3 bases; J trimming: 5 bases; junction bases outside the gene matches: 11. This CDR3 spans 18 amino acids. The CDR3 bases are TGTGCCAGCTCACCGCCTCCGGGACTAGCGGGGGCACGGGAGACCCAGTACTTC. This codes for CASSPPPGLAGARETQYF.

The chain has TRBV25-1 and TRBJ1-2, with D perhaps TRBD1 (5 bases). Germline V gene sequence: CDR1 MGHDK, CDR2 SYGVNS. The CDR3 has 16 residues. V was clipped by 0 bases and J by 4 bases, with 15 bases between them. The CDR3 DNA sequence: TGTGCCAGCAGTGAATATAGGGGAGGTGGTGGCTATGGCTACACCTTC. It encodes CASSEYRGGGGYGYTF.

V usage is TRBV5-6 and J usage is TRBJ1-2; no definite D call. Germline lookup yields CDR1 SGHDT and CDR2 YYEEEE. The CDR3 has 11 amino acids. V was clipped by 6 bases and J by 7 bases, with 10 bases between them. CDR3 loop: CASTREGGYTF. For the CDR3, the DNA is TGTGCCAGCACCCGCGAGGGTGGCTACACCTTC.

V and J are TRBV2 and TRBJ1-1, with D unclear. The CDR3 has 14 amino acids. V gave up 7 bases and J gave up 6 bases, with 18 bases separating them. The germline V gene encodes CDR1 SNHLY and CDR2 FYNNEI. CDR3 sequence (DNA): TGTGCCAGCACGAGGGAGGCCGGGGTGTCTGAAGCTTTCTTT. It codes for CASTREAGVSEAFF.